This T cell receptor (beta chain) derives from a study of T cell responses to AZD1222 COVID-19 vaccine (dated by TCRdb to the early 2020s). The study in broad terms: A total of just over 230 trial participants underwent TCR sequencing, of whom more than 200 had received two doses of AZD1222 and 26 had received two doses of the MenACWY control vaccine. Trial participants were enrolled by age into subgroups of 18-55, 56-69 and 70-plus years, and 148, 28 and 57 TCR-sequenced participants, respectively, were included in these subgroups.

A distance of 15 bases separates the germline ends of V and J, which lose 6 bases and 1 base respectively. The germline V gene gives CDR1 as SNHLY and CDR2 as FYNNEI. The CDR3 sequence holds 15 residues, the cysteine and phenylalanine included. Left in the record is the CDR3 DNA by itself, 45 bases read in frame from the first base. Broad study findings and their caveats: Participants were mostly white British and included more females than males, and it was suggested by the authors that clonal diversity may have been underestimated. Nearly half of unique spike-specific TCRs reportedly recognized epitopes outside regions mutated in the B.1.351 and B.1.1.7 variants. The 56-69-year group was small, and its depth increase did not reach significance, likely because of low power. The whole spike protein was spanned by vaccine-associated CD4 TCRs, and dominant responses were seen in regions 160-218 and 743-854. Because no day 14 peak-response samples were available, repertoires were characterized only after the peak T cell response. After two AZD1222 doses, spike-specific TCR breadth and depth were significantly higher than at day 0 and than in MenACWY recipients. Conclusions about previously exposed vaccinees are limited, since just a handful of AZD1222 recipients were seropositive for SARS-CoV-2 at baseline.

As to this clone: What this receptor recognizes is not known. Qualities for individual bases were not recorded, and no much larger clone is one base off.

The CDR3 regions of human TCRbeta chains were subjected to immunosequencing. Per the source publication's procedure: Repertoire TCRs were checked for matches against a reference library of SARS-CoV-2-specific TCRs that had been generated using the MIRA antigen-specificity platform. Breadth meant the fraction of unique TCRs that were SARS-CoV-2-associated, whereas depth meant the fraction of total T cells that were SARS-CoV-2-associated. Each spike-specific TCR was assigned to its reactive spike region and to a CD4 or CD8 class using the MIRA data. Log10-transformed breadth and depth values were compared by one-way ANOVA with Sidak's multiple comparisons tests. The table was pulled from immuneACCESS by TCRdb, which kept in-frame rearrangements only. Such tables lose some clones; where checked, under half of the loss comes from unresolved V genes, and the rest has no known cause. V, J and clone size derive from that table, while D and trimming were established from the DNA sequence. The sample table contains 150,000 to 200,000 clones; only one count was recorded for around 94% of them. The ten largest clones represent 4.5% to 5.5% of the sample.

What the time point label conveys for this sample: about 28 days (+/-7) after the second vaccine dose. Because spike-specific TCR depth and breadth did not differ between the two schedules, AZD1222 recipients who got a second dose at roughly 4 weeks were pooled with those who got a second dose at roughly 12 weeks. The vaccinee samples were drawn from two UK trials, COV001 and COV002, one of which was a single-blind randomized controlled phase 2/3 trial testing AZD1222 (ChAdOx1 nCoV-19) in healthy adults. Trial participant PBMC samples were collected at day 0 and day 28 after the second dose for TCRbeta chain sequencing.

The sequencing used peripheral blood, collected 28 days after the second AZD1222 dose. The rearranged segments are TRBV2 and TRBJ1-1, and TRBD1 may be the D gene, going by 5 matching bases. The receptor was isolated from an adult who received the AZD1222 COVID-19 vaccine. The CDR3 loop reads CASRTQGLWNTEAFF. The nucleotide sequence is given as TGTGCCAGCAGGACCCAGGGTTTATGGAACACTGAAGCTTTCTTT. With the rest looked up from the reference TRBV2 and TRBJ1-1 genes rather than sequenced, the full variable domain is EPEVTQTPSHQVTQMGQEVILRCVPISNHLYFYWYRQILGQKVEFLVSFYNNEISEKSEIFDDQFSVERPDGSNFTLKIRSTKLEDSAMYFCASRTQGLWNTEAFFGQGTRLTVV.